These 10 T cell receptor beta chains originate from one sample sequenced in a study of shared T cell receptors in the human thymus. The repertoire was sequenced with immunoSEQ multiplex PCR; TCRdb's copy has only in-frame clones and lacks some. The sample carries 650,000 to 950,000 clones, roughly 88% recorded once. The same sample was also used in a study of human thymus T cells.

Sequenced material: thymocytes. These receptors came from a girl under three years old with a congenital heart defect.

J is TRBJ1-2 and V is TRBV11-2; 8 positions agree with TRBD1. The CDR3 length is 18 residues. After removal of 5 bases from V and 7 bases from J, the junction contained 21 bases not matched to a gene. The germline CDR1 and CDR2 sequences are SGHAT and FQNNGV. CDR3 residues: CASSPPGRGPDERSGYTF. The DNA for the CDR3 is TGTGCCAGCAGCCCCCCCGGCAGGGGGCCGGACGAACGTTCTGGCTACACCTTC.

The V gene is TRBV7-9, the J gene TRBJ2-3; 9 bases map to TRBD2. The CDR3 loop spans 18 amino acids. V shed 3 bases and J 2 bases; nucleotides not matched to a gene: 12. Germline V CDR1 and CDR2: SEHNR, FQNEAQ (reference sequence). The CDR3 DNA is TGTGCCAGCAGCTTCCTACGGTACGCGGGGGGGATCACAGATACGCAGTATTTT. Protein product: CASSFLRYAGGITDTQYF.

This sequence joins TRBV2 and TRBJ2-7; 12 bases fit TRBD2. CDR3 size: 16 residues. Losses at the gene ends were 5 bases for V and 2 bases for J; bases not matched to a gene: 7. The germline gives CDR1 SNHLY, CDR2 FYNNEI. The CDR3 spells CASSLKLAGGTYEQYF. The CDR3 coding sequence is TGTGCCAGCAGTCTCAAACTAGCGGGGGGAACCTACGAGCAGTACTTC. Together with reference TRBV2 and TRBJ2-7, the CDR3 gives the full variable domain: EPEVTQTPSHQVTQMGQEVILRCVPISNHLYFYWYRQILGQKVEFLVSFYNNEISEKSEIFDDQFSVERPDGSNFTLKIRSTKLEDSAMYFCASSLKLAGGTYEQYFGPGTRLTVT.

The chain has TRBV14 and TRBJ1-2, with D unclear. Germline V CDR1 and CDR2: SGHDN, FVKESK. The CDR3 contains 14 residues. The ends were cut back, 1 base at V and 2 bases at J, with 8 bases in the middle. CDR3 sequence (DNA): TGTGCCAGCAGCCAAGCGGGAGCCAACTATGGCTACACCTTC. Translation gives CASSQAGANYGYTF.

This chain links TRBV12-5 with TRBJ2-5; 9 bases fit TRBD1. With V trimmed by 2 bases and J by 4 bases, 20 bases remained unmatched. This CDR3 is built from 20 residues. The germline V gene encodes CDR1 LGHNT and CDR2 FRNRAP. The CDR3 is CASGLRPPGTGRHFRETQYF. The CDR3 DNA reads TGTGCTAGTGGTTTGCGCCCTCCGGGGACAGGGCGACATTTCCGAGAGACCCAGTACTTC.

With respect to this clone: The junction differs from germline at one of its ends, possibly a read error. V is TRBV18 and J is TRBJ1-2; TRBD1 aligns across 8 bases. Germline V gene sequence: CDR1 KGHSH, CDR2 LQKENI. This CDR3 spans 14 amino acids. The CDR3: CAGSPDRGSYGYTF. The CDR3 DNA sequence: TGTGCCGGCTCACCAGACAGGGGTTCCTATGGCTACACCTTC.

V gene TRBV6-1 combines with J gene TRBJ1-1; no definite D call. The CDR3 is 13 amino acids. Between the trimmed V and J ends, which lost 2 bases and 10 bases, there was a span of 14 bases. Germline V gene lookup returns CDR1 MNHNS and CDR2 SASEGT. The CDR3 loop is CASSERPGLVAFF. The CDR3 bases are TGTGCCAGCAGTGAACGCCCCGGTTTGGTAGCTTTCTTT.

This chain links TRBV7-2 with TRBJ2-2; the D gene is possibly TRBD1 (6 bases). Trimming pared 5 bases from V and 7 bases from J, leaving 14 bases between. The CDR3 is 14 residues long. Germline assignment: CDR1 SGHTA and CDR2 FQGNSA. CDR3 amino acids: CASSLLQGGGELFF. The CDR3 DNA reads as TGTGCCAGCAGCCTCTTACAGGGTGGCGGGGAGCTGTTTTTT.

The chain employs TRBV7-2 and TRBJ2-1; D remains ambiguous. V was pared by 6 bases and J by 9 bases, with 12 bases between. Germline V lookup: CDR1 SGHTA, CDR2 FQGNSA. The CDR3 totals 12 residues. CDR3 loop: CASRESRLEQFF. CDR3 sequence (DNA): TGTGCCAGCAGGGAATCACGACTTGAGCAGTTCTTC.

This clone appeared once. This chain joins TRBV7-2 and TRBJ2-7; D ambiguous. Trimming left V 2 bases short and J 7 bases short, with 21 bases between. The CDR3 length is 16 residues. CDR1 is SGHTA, CDR2 FQGNSA, per germline. For the CDR3, the DNA is TGTGCCAGCAGCTTATCATCACGACTCATGACGTGGGAGCAGTACTTC. Translated, it gives CASSLSSRLMTWEQYF.